These 26 T cell receptor beta chains were all obtained from the same sample, sequenced in a study of T cell repertoires in cytomegalovirus infection. TCRdb analysed the reads with MiXCR anew, one entry per CDR3 protein. The sample shows fewer than 200,000 distinct CDR3 sequences, 13% to 15% of them seen only once. Sequencing was done on a sample of PBMCs. Receptor source: a human donor in good health (CMV status not recorded). Some clones in this sample may be carry-over from other donors' samples.

This clonotype has at least ten counts. The chain uses TRBV7-8 and TRBJ2-1; 7 bases agree with TRBD2. Germline V gene sequence: CDR1 SGHVS, CDR2 FQNEAQ. The CDR3 is 20 residues long. The V and J ends lost 0 bases and 5 bases, in that order; junction bases with no gene match: 19. CDR3 nucleotides: TGTGCCAGCAGCTTAGCGGGCCTAGCGGCCCTATTAAGGGGCGACAATGAGCAGTTCTTC. Translated, it gives CASSLAGLAALLRGDNEQFF.

This clonotype was detected ten times or more. This CDR3 reads CASRSGQRGTDTQYF. Written as DNA, the CDR3 is TGTGCCAGCAGGTCGGGACAGCGGGGCACAGATACGCAGTATTTT. The chain uses TRBV7-2 and TRBJ2-3, with a weak D call TRBD1 (7 bases). CDR1 and CDR2 from the germline V gene are SGHTA and FQGNSA. This CDR3 is 15 amino acids long. Trimming pared 6 bases from V and 1 base from J, leaving 14 bases between.

The rearrangement uses TRBV4-2 and TRBJ2-3; TRBD2 matches 7 bases. CDR3 length: 16 amino acids. CDR1 and CDR2 from the germline V gene are LGHNA and YNFKEQ. V was pared by 4 bases and J by 2 bases, with 9 bases of the junction left unmatched. CDR3 DNA: TGTGCCAGCAGCCCCCCGGGTAGCGGGTCCACAGATACGCAGTATTTT. This codes for CASSPPGSGSTDTQYF.

This clonotype was seen ten or more times. This chain uses TRBV7-2 with TRBJ1-2; no reliable D call. Deletions cut 5 bases from V and 1 base from J, with 8 bases between. The CDR3 has 13 residues. CDR1 and CDR2 from the germline V gene are SGHTA and FQGNSA. CDR3: CASSRLVNYGYTF. The DNA for the CDR3 is TGTGCCAGCAGCCGCCTAGTTAACTATGGCTACACCTTC.

Only a few counts were recorded for this clonotype. The chain employs TRBV19 and TRBJ2-2; D remains ambiguous. V gave up 10 bases and J gave up 4 bases, with 10 bases separating them. The germline gives CDR1 LNHDA, CDR2 SQIVND (reference sequence). The CDR3 is made up of 12 amino acids. The chain's CDR3 is CATMNSTGELFF. The CDR3 nucleotides read TGTGCCACCATGAACTCCACCGGGGAGCTGTTTTTT.

This clonotype occurred many times. The chain uses TRBV7-6 and TRBJ2-1, with 10 positions matching TRBD1. The ends lost 3 bases at V and 1 base at J; junction bases unmatched: 9. Germline V CDR1 and CDR2: SGHVS, FNYEAQ. The CDR3 has 18 amino acids. CDR3 region: CASSLGTGAMVSYNEQFF. The CDR3 DNA sequence: TGTGCCAGCAGCTTGGGGACAGGGGCCATGGTATCCTACAATGAGCAGTTCTTC.

In its sample, this clonotype was seen a few times. The V gene is TRBV12-3 or TRBV12-4, the J gene TRBJ2-7; D perhaps matches TRBD2 (5 bases). V was clipped by 7 bases and J by 0 bases, with 10 bases between them. CDR3 length: 13 residues. The CDR3 loop is CASTGSSSYEQYF. The CDR3 nucleotides are TGTGCCAGCACTGGGAGTAGCTCCTACGAGCAGTACTTC.

Turning to this clonotype: One end of the junction does not line up with germline, which may come from a read error. The chain recombines TRBV2 with TRBJ2-1; the D call may be TRBD1 or TRBD2 (5 bases each). This CDR3 comprises 13 residues. The germline CDR1 and CDR2 sequences are SNHLY and FYNNEI. CDR3 coding DNA: TGTGCCAGCACCCCCGGGGCGAACAATGAGCAGTCCTTC. Translation: CASTPGANNEQSF.

The DNA for the CDR3 is TGTGCCAGCAGACTTCTCCCGGGACAGGGAGGCTATGGCTACACCTTC. It is translated as CASRLLPGQGGYGYTF. This chain connects TRBV28 to TRBJ1-2; 9 bases are a match to TRBD1. CDR3 length: 16 amino acids. Unmatched junction bases numbered 12, after V lost 6 bases and J lost 4 bases. CDR1 and CDR2 from the germline V gene are MDHEN and SYDVKM.

This clonotype came up a few times. This rearrangement joins TRBV6-2 or TRBV6-3 to TRBJ2-3; unclear D gene. The CDR3 loop spans 12 amino acids. Germline CDR1 and CDR2: MNHEY and SVGEGT. Trimming removed 5 bases at V and 8 bases at J, with 11 bases between. This CDR3 reads CASSPLSVTQYF. Here the CDR3 DNA reads TGTGCCAGCAGTCCACTTTCGGTTACGCAGTATTTT.

This chain joins TRBV2 and TRBJ1-1; TRBD1 matches 7 bases. This CDR3 spans 13 amino acids. The J segment lost 7 bases and the V segment lost 3 bases, leaving 5 bases of the junction unmatched. In germline, CDR1 is SNHLY, CDR2 FYNNEI. Written as DNA, the CDR3 is TGTGCCAGCAGTGACAGGGGGGAGGGTGAAGCTTTCTTT. As protein: CASSDRGEGEAFF. Full variable domain (rest looked up from reference TRBV2 and TRBJ1-1): EPEVTQTPSHQVTQMGQEVILRCVPISNHLYFYWYRQILGQKVEFLVSFYNNEISEKSEIFDDQFSVERPDGSNFTLKIRSTKLEDSAMYFCASSDRGEGEAFFGQGTRLTVV.

In this sample, this clonotype turned up a few times. This chain joins TRBV20-1 and TRBJ1-5; TRBD1 matches at 7 bases. The CDR3 covers 13 residues. In germline, CDR1 is DFQATT, CDR2 SNEGSKA (reference sequence). V lost 7 bases to trimming and J lost 4 bases; unmatched junction nucleotides: 7. The CDR3 here is CSVPQGKNQPQHF. In DNA form, the CDR3 reads TGCAGTGTTCCACAGGGGAAAAATCAGCCCCAGCATTTT.

At least ten counts were recorded for this clonotype. This chain connects TRBV29-1 to TRBJ1-2; 8 bases agree with TRBD1. This CDR3 is built from 12 residues. Germline assignment: CDR1 SQVTM and CDR2 ANQGSEA. V was clipped by 6 bases and J by 6 bases; unmatched bases: 6. The CDR3 DNA is TGCAGCGTGGGAGGACAGGGACATGGCTACACCTTC. Translation gives CSVGGQGHGYTF.

This clonotype appeared many times. The chain links TRBV19 to TRBJ2-1; possible D gene TRBD1, 6 bases. The CDR3 contains 16 residues. Germline CDR1 and CDR2: LNHDA and SQIVND (reference sequence). Trimming pared 1 base from V and 4 bases from J, leaving 14 bases between. The CDR3 DNA sequence: TGTGCCAGTAGTATAGTGGCAGGGGTGGGATACAATGAGCAGTTCTTC. It encodes CASSIVAGVGYNEQFF.

This clonotype was counted at least ten times. The CDR3 region has the DNA TGTGCCAGCAGTGTCTATAGCAATCAGCCCCAGCATTTT. Its translation: CASSVYSNQPQHF. The chain has TRBV7-2 and TRBJ1-5; D uncertain. This CDR3 comprises 13 residues. The germline V gene encodes CDR1 SGHTA and CDR2 FQGNSA. Trimming took off 6 bases at V and 0 bases at J, with 6 bases between the two ends.

This clonotype was seen more than once but under ten times. This rearrangement joins TRBV29-1 to TRBJ2-7; D remains unclear. V lost 3 bases to trimming and J lost 2 bases, with 8 bases between them. The CDR3 covers 12 residues. Germline CDR1 and CDR2: SQVTM and ANQGSEA. In nucleotides, the CDR3 is TGCAGCGTTGAGGGCAGAGCCTACGAGCAGTACTTC. Encoded protein: CSVEGRAYEQYF.

Only a few counts were recorded for this clonotype. The chain recombines TRBV29-1 with TRBJ2-3; D is undetermined. CDR1 is SQVTM and CDR2 is ANQGSEA in the germline V gene. CDR3 length: 14 amino acids. Trimming removed 5 bases from V and 3 bases from J, with 15 bases in between. CDR3 amino acids: CSVFQFPFTDTQYF. The CDR3 DNA reads as TGCAGCGTTTTTCAGTTTCCCTTTACAGATACGCAGTATTTT.

This clonotype was picked up many times. The DNA for the CDR3 is TGTGCCAGCAGCTTAGCTCGGCGGGAAAACACCGGGGAGCTGTTTTTT. Protein sequence: CASSLARRENTGELFF. V gene TRBV7-2 combines with J gene TRBJ2-2, with D perhaps matching TRBD2 (6 bases). Germline values: CDR1 SGHTA, CDR2 FQGNSA. V shed 0 bases and J shed 2 bases, with 10 bases lying between them. The CDR3 consists of 16 residues. The full variable domain, in which reference TRBV7-2 and TRBJ2-2 provide the parts outside the CDR3, is GAGVSQSPSNKVTEKGKDVELRCDPISGHTALYWYRQSLGQGLEFLIYFQGNSAPDKSGLPSDRFSAERTGGSVSTLTIQRTQQEDSAVYLCASSLARRENTGELFFGEGSRLTVL.

This clonotype has a count of ten or more. V is TRBV12-3 or TRBV12-4 and J is TRBJ1-1, with a tentative D call TRBD1 (6 bases). V lost 4 bases and J 0 bases, leaving 15 bases between the germline ends. The CDR3 length is 16 residues. This CDR3 reads CASSSLTGAMNTEAFF. CDR3 bases: TGTGCCAGCAGTTCCCTGACAGGTGCTATGAACACTGAAGCTTTCTTT.

The chain recombines TRBV6-2 or TRBV6-3 with TRBJ1-2; D possibly corresponds to TRBD1 (5 bases). Trimming shortened V by 2 bases and J by 7 bases, and 8 bases separated the two germline ends. The germline gives CDR1 MNHEY, CDR2 SVGEGT. This CDR3 has 12 residues. The CDR3 region is CASSYTRAGYTF. The CDR3 DNA reads TGTGCCAGCAGTTACACCAGGGCTGGCTACACCTTC.

For the CDR3, the DNA is TGTGCCACCCGCGGGGCCAGCACAGATACGCAGTATTTT. Residues: CATRGASTDTQYF. V gene TRBV6-6 combines with J gene TRBJ2-3; perhaps TRBD2 as D (6 bases). Trimming left V 10 bases short and J 0 bases short, with 11 bases between. Germline V lookup: CDR1 MNHNY, CDR2 SVGAGI (reference sequence). The CDR3 totals 13 residues.

The table lists this clonotype with many counts. The rearrangement links TRBV12-3 or TRBV12-4 to TRBJ2-1, with a weak D call TRBD1 (5 bases). Trimming pared 6 bases from V and 1 base from J, leaving 22 bases between. This CDR3 has 18 residues. The CDR3 loop is CASRSGKGPNLSYNEQFF. The CDR3 nucleotides are TGTGCCAGCAGGTCGGGTAAGGGGCCCAACCTATCCTACAATGAGCAGTTCTTC.

J is TRBJ2-5 and V is TRBV7-3, with D unresolved. CDR1 is SGHTA, CDR2 FQGTGA, per germline. CDR3 length: 13 amino acids. Trimming pared 5 bases from V and 5 bases from J, leaving 12 bases between. CDR3 in DNA: TGTGCCAGCAGCCCCCAGAGGTCGGAGACCCAGTACTTC. Translation gives CASSPQRSETQYF.

This clonotype was observed many times. The V gene is TRBV7-9, the J gene TRBJ2-2, with TRBD2 as a possible D gene (5 bases). Germline V CDR1 and CDR2: SEHNR, FQNEAQ (reference sequence). The CDR3 extends over 12 amino acids. The V gene lost 9 bases and the J gene lost 7 bases, with 12 bases spanning the gap. CDR3 region: CASSEVGGELFF. The CDR3 DNA sequence: TGTGCCAGTAGCGAGGTTGGCGGGGAGCTGTTTTTT. Drawing the rest from reference TRBV7-9 and TRBJ2-2, the complete variable domain is DTGVSQNPRHKITKRGQNVTFRCDPISEHNRLYWYRQTLGQGPEFLTYFQNEAQLEKSRLLSDRFSAERPKGSFSTLEIQRTEQGDSAMYLCASSEVGGELFFGEGSRLTVL.

The chain combines TRBV6-2 or TRBV6-3 with TRBJ1-1; D call uncertain. Trimming took off 6 bases at V and 0 bases at J, with 5 bases between the two ends. The CDR3 is made up of 12 amino acids. The germline V gene encodes CDR1 MNHEY and CDR2 SVGEGT. CDR3 in DNA: TGTGCCAGCAGACAGATGAACACTGAAGCTTTCTTT. This codes for CASRQMNTEAFF.

In the case of this clonotype: Since a much larger clone is just one base distant, this may be a read error. J is TRBJ2-7 and V is TRBV25-1, with D possibly being TRBD1 (5 bases). In germline, CDR1 is MGHDK, CDR2 SYGVNS. This CDR3 region has 15 residues. The CDR3 bases are TGTGCCAACAGTGCCGGGCCGGCAGGGATCTACGAGCAGTACTTC. Translated: CANSAGPAGIYEQYF.